These T cell receptor beta chains were read from a single sample in a study of cytomegalovirus exposure and HLA in healthy donors. The repertoire was sequenced with immunoSEQ multiplex PCR; TCRdb's copy has only in-frame clones and lacks some. Among roughly 130,000 clones, over 60% were seen once, and the ten largest hold 1%. Sequenced material: PBMCs. The receptor source for this set is a human donor in good health. Both conserved end residues are part of each CDR3. Each record gives: V gene, J gene, D gene, CDR3 protein. The D gene is left open where the match is weak.

TRBV10-3	TRBJ2-7	-	CAIRDGGSEQYF
TRBV18	TRBJ1-1	-	CASSPQGNTEAFF
TRBV2	TRBJ2-5	TRBD1	CASSPGGETQYF
TRBV9	TRBJ1-2	-	CASSGTGMPNYGYTF
TRBV7-9	TRBJ2-7	TRBD2	CASSTNSGGAHEQYF
TRBV19	TRBJ1-5	-	CASSIDPGRGGNQPQHF
TRBV21-1	TRBJ2-7	-	CASSLREDSGRYEQYF
TRBV5-6	TRBJ1-2	TRBD1	CASSPGDSYGYTF
TRBV11-3	TRBJ2-3	-	CASSARDNVGQYF
TRBV11-2	TRBJ1-4	-	CASSLGAGDEKLFF
TRBV5-1	TRBJ2-1	TRBD1	CASSSGQGTYNEQFF
TRBV18	TRBJ2-2	TRBD2	CASSSLTSGEFTGELFF
TRBV10-3	TRBJ1-1	TRBD1	CATKTGSPRAAFF
TRBV5-5	TRBJ1-1	-	CASSPGYRTEAFF
TRBV19	TRBJ1-4	-	CASSTQGSNEKLFF
TRBV19	TRBJ2-1	-	CASSTTGMGNEQFF
TRBV7-9	TRBJ1-1	-	CASSPQATEAFF
TRBV7-2	TRBJ1-2	TRBD1	CASSQGWGQGDGYTF
TRBV7-8	TRBJ2-1	TRBD2	CASSSKRWTRGNEQFF
TRBV5-4	TRBJ1-2	TRBD1	CASNPVGDRINGYTF
TRBV9	TRBJ2-3	-	CASSVGGSVVTDTQYF
TRBV19	TRBJ2-6	-	CASSPQGSGANVLTF
TRBV19	TRBJ2-1	TRBD1	CASSMGQGHNEQFF
TRBV7-9	TRBJ1-6	TRBD1	CASSPDRVGSPLHF
TRBV12-5	TRBJ2-5	TRBD2	CASGLGLAGAQYF
TRBV6-5	TRBJ2-7	TRBD1	CASSRRDRVLDEQYF
TRBV7-9	TRBJ1-1	-	CASRTHRDPPFF
TRBV7-2	TRBJ1-2	-	CASSREGFYGYTF
TRBV7-2	TRBJ1-2	TRBD1	CASSLEHRNRGRDGYTF
TRBV27	TRBJ2-7	-	CASSLARVGALSYEQYF
TRBV11-2	TRBJ2-2	-	CASSPRFAGTGGELFF
TRBV11-3	TRBJ2-1	-	CASSWQGSSYNEQFF
TRBV29-1	TRBJ2-1	-	CSVDRGPLYYNEQFF
TRBV19	TRBJ1-1	-	CASNTGPFRDTEAFF
TRBV6-6	TRBJ1-5	TRBD1	CASRAARDRGNQPQHF
TRBV19	TRBJ1-4	-	CASSLAYRVPNEKLFF